The source of this T cell receptor (beta chain) is a study of OX40 agonist ivuxolimab in advanced cancers. CDR3 length equals 14 residues. Trimming stripped 0 bases from V and 1 base from J, with 7 bases between. Germline V gene lookup returns CDR1 SGHRS and CDR2 YFSETQ. Autoimmune disease history or systemic immunosuppression barred patients. Sampling of blood occurred at baseline, cycle 4 day 1, and cycle 7 day 1. Regarding the study as a whole: Circulating CD4+ and CD8+ T cells showed clonal expansion by week 6 at 0.1 to 3.0 mg/kg. With doses of 0.1-3.0 mg/kg, partial responders showed among the lowest clonal expansion.

The protocol was immunoSEQ multiplex PCR, while the TCRdb copy is restricted to in-frame clones and leaves out a portion. This sample has 80,000 to 100,000 clones, with roughly 94% found just once. Comment on this clone: Its antigen remains unknown.

The clonotype was recovered from an adult with an advanced solid tumor such as melanoma, head and neck, liver or kidney cancer. The chain uses TRBV5-1 and TRBJ1-1; D gene unclear. The starting material was CD4+ or CD8+ T cells sorted from blood, obtained in a trial of the OX40 agonist ivuxolimab. CDR3 amino acids: CASSLVSRNTEAFF. Written as DNA, the CDR3 is TGCGCCAGCAGCTTGGTGTCGAGGAACACTGAAGCTTTCTTT. Combining the CDR3 with reference TRBV5-1 and TRBJ1-1 gives the whole variable domain KAGVTQTPRYLIKTRGQQVTLSCSPISGHRSVSWYQQTPGQGLQFLFEYFSETQRNKGNFPGRFSGRQFSNSRSEMNVSTLELGDSALYLCASSLVSRNTEAFFGQGTRLTVV.